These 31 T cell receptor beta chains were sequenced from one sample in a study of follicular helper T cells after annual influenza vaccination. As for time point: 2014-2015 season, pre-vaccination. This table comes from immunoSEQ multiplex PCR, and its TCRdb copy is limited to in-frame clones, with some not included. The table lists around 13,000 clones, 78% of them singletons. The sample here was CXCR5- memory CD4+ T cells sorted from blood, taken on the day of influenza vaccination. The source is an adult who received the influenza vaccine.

CDR3 in amino acids: CASSQVTGTNYGYTF. The DNA of the CDR3 is TGTGCCAGCAGCCAAGTTACAGGAACTAACTATGGCTACACCTTC. This chain connects TRBV4-2 to TRBJ1-2, with D possibly matching TRBD1 (5 bases). V was cut by 1 base and J by 0 bases, with 9 bases left in between. CDR3 length equals 15 residues. Germline V gene data show CDR1 as LGHNA and CDR2 as YNFKEQ.

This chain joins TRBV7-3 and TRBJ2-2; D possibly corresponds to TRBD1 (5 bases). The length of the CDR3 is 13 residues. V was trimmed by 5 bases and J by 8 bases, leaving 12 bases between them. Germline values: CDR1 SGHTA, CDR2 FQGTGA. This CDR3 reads CASSPDTRGELFF. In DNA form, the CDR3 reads TGTGCCAGCAGCCCGGACACCAGAGGGGAGCTGTTTTTT.

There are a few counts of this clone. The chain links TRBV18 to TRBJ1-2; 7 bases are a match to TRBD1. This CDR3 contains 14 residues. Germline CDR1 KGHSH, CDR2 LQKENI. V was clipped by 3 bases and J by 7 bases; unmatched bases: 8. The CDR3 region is CASSPDRVGGGYTF. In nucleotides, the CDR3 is TGTGCCAGCTCACCCGACAGGGTAGGTGGTGGCTACACCTTC.

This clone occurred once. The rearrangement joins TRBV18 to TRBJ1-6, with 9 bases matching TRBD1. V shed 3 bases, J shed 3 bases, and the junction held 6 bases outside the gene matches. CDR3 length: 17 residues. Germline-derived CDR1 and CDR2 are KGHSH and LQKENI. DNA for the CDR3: TGTGCCAGCTCACCTCTCGGGACAGGGAACTATAATTCACCCCTCCACTTT. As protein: CASSPLGTGNYNSPLHF.

Written as DNA, the CDR3 is TGTGCCAGCAGCACCTACTCCTCCCGGAGGGGTCGTATGTGGGGCTACACCTTC. Translation: CASSTYSSRRGRMWGYTF. The chain links TRBV7-8 to TRBJ1-2; a weak D match, TRBD1 (5 bases). The V gene lost 5 bases and the J gene lost 8 bases, with 30 bases spanning the gap. Germline values: CDR1 SGHVS, CDR2 FQNEAQ. CDR3 length: 18 amino acids.

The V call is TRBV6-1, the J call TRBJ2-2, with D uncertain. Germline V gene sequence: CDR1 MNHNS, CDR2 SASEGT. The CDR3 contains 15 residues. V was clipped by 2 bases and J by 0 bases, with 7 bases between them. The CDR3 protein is CASSESQANTGELFF. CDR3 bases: TGTGCCAGCAGTGAATCACAAGCGAACACCGGGGAGCTGTTTTTT.

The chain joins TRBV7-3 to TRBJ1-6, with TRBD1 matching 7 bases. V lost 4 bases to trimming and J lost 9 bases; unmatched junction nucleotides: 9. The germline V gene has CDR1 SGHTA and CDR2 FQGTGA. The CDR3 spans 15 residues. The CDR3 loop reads CASSSSTAGGSPLHF. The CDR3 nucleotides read TGTGCCAGCAGCTCTTCGACAGCAGGGGGTTCACCCCTCCACTTT.

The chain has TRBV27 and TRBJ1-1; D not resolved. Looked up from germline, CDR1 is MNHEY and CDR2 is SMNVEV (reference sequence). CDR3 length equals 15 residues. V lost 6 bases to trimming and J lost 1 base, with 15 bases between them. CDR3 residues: CASRRGLTTNTEAFF. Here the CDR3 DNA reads TGTGCCAGCAGGCGAGGGCTAACAACGAACACTGAAGCTTTCTTT.

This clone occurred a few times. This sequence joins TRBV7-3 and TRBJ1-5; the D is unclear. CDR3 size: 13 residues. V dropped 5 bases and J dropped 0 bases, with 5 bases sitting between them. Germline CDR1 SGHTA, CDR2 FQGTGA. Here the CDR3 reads CASSPDSNQPQHF. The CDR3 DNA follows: TGTGCCAGCAGCCCGGATAGCAATCAGCCCCAGCATTTT.

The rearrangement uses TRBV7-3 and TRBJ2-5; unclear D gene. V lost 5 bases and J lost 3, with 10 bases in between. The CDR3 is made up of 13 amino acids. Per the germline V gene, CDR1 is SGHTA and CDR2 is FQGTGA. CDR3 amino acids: CASSTTEEETQYF. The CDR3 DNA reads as TGTGCCAGCAGCACTACAGAAGAAGAGACCCAGTACTTC.

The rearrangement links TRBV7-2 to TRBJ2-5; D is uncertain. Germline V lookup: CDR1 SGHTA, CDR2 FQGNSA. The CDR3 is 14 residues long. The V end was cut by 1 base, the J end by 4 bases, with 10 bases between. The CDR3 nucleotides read TGTGCCAGCAGCTTAGGGGGTACAAGAGAGACCCAGTACTTC. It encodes CASSLGGTRETQYF.

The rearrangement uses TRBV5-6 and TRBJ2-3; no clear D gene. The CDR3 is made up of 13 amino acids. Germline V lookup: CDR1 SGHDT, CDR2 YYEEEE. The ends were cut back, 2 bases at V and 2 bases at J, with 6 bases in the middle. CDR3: CASSFGDTDTQYF. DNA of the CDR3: TGTGCCAGCAGCTTCGGAGACACAGATACGCAGTATTTT.

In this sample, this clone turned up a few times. The CDR3 region has the DNA TGTGCCAGCAGCACCCCCGGTGGGGCCAGCTCCTACGAGCAGTACTTC. This sequence encodes CASSTPGGASSYEQYF. This chain connects TRBV11-3 to TRBJ2-7; the D gene is possibly TRBD1 (5 bases). The germline CDR1 and CDR2 sequences are SGHNT and YENEEA. CDR3 length: 16 amino acids. V was pared by 5 bases and J by 0 bases, with 17 bases between.

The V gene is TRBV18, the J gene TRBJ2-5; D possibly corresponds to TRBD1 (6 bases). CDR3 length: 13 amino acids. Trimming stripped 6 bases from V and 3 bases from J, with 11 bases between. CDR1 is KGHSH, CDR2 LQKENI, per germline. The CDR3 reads CASSPPGEETQYF. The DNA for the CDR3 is TGTGCCAGCTCCCCTCCAGGGGAAGAGACCCAGTACTTC.

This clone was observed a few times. The CDR3 reads CASSQSGDRGSYEQYF. The CDR3 DNA reads as TGTGCCAGCAGCCAATCGGGTGACAGGGGCTCCTACGAGCAGTACTTC. This chain links TRBV16 with TRBJ2-7; 8 bases align to TRBD1. There are 16 residues in the CDR3. CDR1 KGHSY and CDR2 FQNENV come from the germline V gene. Trimming took 0 bases from V and 0 from J; bases not matched to a gene: 4. Using reference TRBV16 and TRBJ2-7 for the parts outside the CDR3, the full variable domain is GEEVAQTPKHLVRGEGQKAKLYCAPIKGHSYVFWYQQVLKNEFKFLISFQNENVFDETGMPKERFSAKCLPNSPCSLEIQATKLEDSAVYFCASSQSGDRGSYEQYFGPGTRLTVT.

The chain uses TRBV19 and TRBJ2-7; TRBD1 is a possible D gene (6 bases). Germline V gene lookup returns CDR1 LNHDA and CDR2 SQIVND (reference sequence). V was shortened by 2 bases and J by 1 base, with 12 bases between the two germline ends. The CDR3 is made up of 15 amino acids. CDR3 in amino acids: CASSISGTSSYEQYF. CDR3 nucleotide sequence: TGTGCCAGTAGTATATCCGGGACATCTTCCTACGAGCAGTACTTC.

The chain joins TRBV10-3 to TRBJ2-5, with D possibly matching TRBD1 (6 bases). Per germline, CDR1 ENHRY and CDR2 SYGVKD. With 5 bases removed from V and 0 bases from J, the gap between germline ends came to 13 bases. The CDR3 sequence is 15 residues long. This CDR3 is CAISPTGKYQETQYF. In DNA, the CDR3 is TGTGCCATCAGTCCGACAGGCAAATACCAAGAGACCCAGTACTTC.

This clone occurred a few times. DNA for the CDR3: TGTGCCAGTAGTTCTCCGACAGGACTAATGAACACTGAAGCTTTCTTT. Translation gives CASSSPTGLMNTEAFF. This chain joins TRBV19 and TRBJ1-1, with D possibly being TRBD1 (6 bases). Germline V gene data show CDR1 as LNHDA and CDR2 as SQIVND (reference sequence). This CDR3 spans 16 amino acids. Trimming pared 5 bases from V and 0 bases from J, leaving 16 bases between.

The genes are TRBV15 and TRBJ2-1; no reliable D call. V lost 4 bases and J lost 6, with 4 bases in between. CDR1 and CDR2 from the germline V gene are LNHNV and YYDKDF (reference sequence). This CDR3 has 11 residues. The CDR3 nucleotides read TGTGCCACCAGCACCAGCAATGAGCAGTTCTTC. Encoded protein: CATSTSNEQFF.

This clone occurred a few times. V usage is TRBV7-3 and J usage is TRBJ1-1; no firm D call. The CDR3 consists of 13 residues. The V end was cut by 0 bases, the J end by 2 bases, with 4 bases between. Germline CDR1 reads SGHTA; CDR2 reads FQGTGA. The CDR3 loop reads CASSLTGNTEAFF. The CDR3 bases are TGTGCCAGCAGCTTAACTGGAAACACTGAAGCTTTCTTT. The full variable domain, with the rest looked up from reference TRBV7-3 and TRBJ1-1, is GAGVSQTPSNKVTEKGKYVELRCDPISGHTALYWYRQSLGQGPEFLIYFQGTGAADDSGLPNDRFFAVRPEGSVSTLKIQRTERGDSAVYLCASSLTGNTEAFFGQGTRLTVV.

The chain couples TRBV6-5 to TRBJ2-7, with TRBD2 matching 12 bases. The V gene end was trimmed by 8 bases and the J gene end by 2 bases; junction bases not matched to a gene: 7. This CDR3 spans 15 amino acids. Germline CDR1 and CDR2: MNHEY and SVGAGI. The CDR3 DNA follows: TGTGCCAGCTCGGACCCTAGCGGGGGGGCCTACGAGCAGTACTTC. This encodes CASSDPSGGAYEQYF.

CDR3 amino acids: CASSYNRDTEAFF. CDR3 bases: TGTGCCAGCAGTTACAACAGGGATACTGAAGCTTTCTTT. V is TRBV6-5 and J is TRBJ1-1; D might be TRBD1 (6 bases). The CDR3 consists of 13 residues. V lost 2 bases and J lost 5, with 9 bases in between. Germline CDR1 is MNHEY and CDR2 is SVGAGI.

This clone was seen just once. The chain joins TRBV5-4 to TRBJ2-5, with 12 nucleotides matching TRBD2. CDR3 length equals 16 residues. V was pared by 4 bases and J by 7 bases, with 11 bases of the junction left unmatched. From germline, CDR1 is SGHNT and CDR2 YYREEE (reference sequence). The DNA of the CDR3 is TGTGCCAGCAGCCAGACTACTAGCGGGGGGCCGGTGACCCAGTACTTC. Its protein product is CASSQTTSGGPVTQYF. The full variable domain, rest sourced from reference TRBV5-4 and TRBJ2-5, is ETGVTQSPTHLIKTRGQQVTLRCSSQSGHNTVSWYQQALGQGPQFIFQYYREEENGRGNFPPRFSGLQFPNYSSELNVNALELDDSALYLCASSQTTSGGPVTQYFGPGTRLLVL.

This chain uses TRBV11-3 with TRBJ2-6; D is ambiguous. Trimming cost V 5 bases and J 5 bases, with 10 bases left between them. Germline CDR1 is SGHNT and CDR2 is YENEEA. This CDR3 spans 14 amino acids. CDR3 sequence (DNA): TGTGCCAGCAGCCCAGGATCGTGGGCCAACGTCCTGACTTTC. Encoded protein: CASSPGSWANVLTF.

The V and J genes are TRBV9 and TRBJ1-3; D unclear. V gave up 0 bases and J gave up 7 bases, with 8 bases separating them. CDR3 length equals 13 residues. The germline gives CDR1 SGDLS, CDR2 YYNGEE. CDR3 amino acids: CASSVEEGNTIYF. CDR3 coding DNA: TGTGCCAGCAGCGTAGAAGAAGGGAACACCATATATTTT.

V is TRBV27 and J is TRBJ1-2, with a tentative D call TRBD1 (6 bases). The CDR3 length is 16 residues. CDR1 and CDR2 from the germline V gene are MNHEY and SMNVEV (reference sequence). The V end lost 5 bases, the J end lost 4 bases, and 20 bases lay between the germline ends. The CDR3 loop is CASSTTTGNWIYGYTF. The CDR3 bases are TGTGCCAGCAGTACCACCACAGGGAACTGGATCTATGGCTACACCTTC.

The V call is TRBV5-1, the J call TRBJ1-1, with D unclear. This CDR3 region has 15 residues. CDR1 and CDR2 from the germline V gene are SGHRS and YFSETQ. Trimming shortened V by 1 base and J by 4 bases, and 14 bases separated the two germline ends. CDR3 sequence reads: CASSLIQGLGTEAFF. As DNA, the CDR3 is TGCGCCAGCAGCTTGATACAAGGGTTGGGCACTGAAGCTTTCTTT.

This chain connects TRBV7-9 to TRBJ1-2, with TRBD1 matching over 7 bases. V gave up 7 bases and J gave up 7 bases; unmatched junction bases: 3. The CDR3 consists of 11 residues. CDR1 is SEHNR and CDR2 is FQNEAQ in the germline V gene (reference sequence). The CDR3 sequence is CASTGTVGYTF. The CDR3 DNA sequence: TGTGCCAGCACCGGGACAGTTGGCTACACCTTC.

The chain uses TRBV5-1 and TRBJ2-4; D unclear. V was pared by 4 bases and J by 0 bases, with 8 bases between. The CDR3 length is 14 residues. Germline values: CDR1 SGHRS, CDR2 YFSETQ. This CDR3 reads CASSQDLAKNIQYF. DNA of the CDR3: TGCGCCAGCAGCCAGGATTTAGCCAAAAACATTCAGTACTTC. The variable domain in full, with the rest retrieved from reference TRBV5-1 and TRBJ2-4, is KAGVTQTPRYLIKTRGQQVTLSCSPISGHRSVSWYQQTPGQGLQFLFEYFSETQRNKGNFPGRFSGRQFSNSRSEMNVSTLELGDSALYLCASSQDLAKNIQYFGAGTRLSVL.

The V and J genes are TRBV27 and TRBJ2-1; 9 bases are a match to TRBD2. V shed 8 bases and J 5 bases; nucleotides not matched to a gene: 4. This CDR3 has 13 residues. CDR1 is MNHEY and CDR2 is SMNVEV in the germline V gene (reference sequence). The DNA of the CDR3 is TGTGCCAGCCGGCGGGGGGGCAACAATGAGCAGTTCTTC. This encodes CASRRGGNNEQFF.

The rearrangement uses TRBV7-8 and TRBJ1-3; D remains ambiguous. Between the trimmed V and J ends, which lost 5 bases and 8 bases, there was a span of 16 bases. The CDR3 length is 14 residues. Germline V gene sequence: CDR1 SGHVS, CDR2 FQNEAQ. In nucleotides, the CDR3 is TGTGCCAGCAGCCTCCGGACCCCTGGGGACACCATATATTTT. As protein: CASSLRTPGDTIYF.